The sequence of this TCR beta chain was determined in a study of early T cells in non-severe SARS-CoV-2 infection. For the study at large: Bulk RNA from unsorted whole blood was sequenced; chains were unpaired. Study results and caveats: Anti-spike CD8 responses were favored by VDJdb matching, which missed private and CD4 specificities.

Tagging with unique molecular identifiers was applied to individual cDNA molecules. Each CDR3 protein gets one entry after TCRdb re-called the 5' RACE reads with MiXCR. The repertoire consists of 32,000 or so distinct CDR3 sequences, with 5% to 6% occurring once and the leading ten covering around 14%. As for this clonotype: Its antigen remains unknown.

Sequencing was performed on whole blood. This TCR derives from an adult who was a healthcare worker with PCR-confirmed SARS-CoV-2 infection or an uninfected control (not recorded which).

CDR3 coding DNA: TGTGCCAGCTCTCATGGAAACTCTGGAAACACCATATATTTT. Residues: CASSHGNSGNTIYF. The V gene is TRBV9, the J gene TRBJ1-3, with unresolved D. CDR1 SGDLS and CDR2 YYNGEE come from the germline V gene. V was pared by 7 bases and J by 0 bases, with 11 bases between. The CDR3 is 14 residues long.